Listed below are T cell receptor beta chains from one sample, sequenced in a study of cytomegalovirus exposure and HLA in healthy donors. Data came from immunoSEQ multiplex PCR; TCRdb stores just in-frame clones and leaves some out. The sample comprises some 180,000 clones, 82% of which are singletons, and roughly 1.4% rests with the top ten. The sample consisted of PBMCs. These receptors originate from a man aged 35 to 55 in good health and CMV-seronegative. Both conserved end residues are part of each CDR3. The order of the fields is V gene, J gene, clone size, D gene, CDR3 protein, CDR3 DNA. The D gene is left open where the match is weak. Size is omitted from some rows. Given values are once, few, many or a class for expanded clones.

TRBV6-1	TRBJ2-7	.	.	CASFLNRPTFFEQYF	TGTGCCAGCTTTCTGAACAGACCTACCTTTTTCGAGCAGTACTTC
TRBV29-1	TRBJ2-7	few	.	CSVVDLYEQYF	TGCAGCGTTGTTGACTTATACGAGCAGTACTTC
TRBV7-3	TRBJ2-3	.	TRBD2	CASSLGLAGAGDTQYF	TGTGCCAGCAGCTTAGGGTTAGCGGGGGCAGGGGATACGCAGTATTTT
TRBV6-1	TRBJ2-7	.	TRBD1	CASSPGDRATYEQYF	TGTGCCAGCAGTCCGGGGGACAGGGCAACCTACGAGCAGTACTTC
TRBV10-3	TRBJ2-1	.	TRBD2	CAISGRLAGGYDEQFF	TGTGCCATCAGTGGCCGACTAGCGGGGGGGTATGATGAGCAGTTCTTC
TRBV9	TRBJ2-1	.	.	CASSVERAGYNEQFF	TGTGCCAGCAGCGTTGAGAGGGCGGGTTACAATGAGCAGTTCTTC
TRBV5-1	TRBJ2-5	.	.	CASSLRELGAQETQYF	TGCGCCAGCAGCTTGCGAGAGTTGGGGGCTCAAGAGACCCAGTACTTC
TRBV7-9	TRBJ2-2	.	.	CASSLEVAGELFF	TGTGCCAGCAGCTTGGAGGTCGCCGGGGAGCTGTTTTTT
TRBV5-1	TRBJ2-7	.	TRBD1	CASSLGTESYEQYF	TGCGCCAGCAGCCTCGGGACAGAATCCTACGAGCAGTACTTC
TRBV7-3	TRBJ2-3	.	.	CASSINWDSTDTQYF	TGTGCCAGCAGCATAAACTGGGACTCCACAGATACGCAGTATTTT
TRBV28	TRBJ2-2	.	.	CASSRQLNTGELFF	TGTGCCAGCAGTCGACAGTTAAACACCGGGGAGCTGTTTTTT
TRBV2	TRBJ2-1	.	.	CASGQGIYNEQFF	TGTGCCAGCGGGCAGGGGATCTACAATGAGCAGTTCTTC
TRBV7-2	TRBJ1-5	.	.	CASSPHPPEDQPQHF	TGTGCCAGCAGCCCCCATCCCCCGGAGGATCAGCCCCAGCATTTT
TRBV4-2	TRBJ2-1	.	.	CASSQDLQGRGQFF	TGTGCCAGCAGCCAAGATCTTCAGGGGCGCGGGCAGTTCTTC
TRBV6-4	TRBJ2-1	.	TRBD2	CASSVAGGYNEQFF	TGTGCCAGCAGTGTAGCGGGAGGGTACAATGAGCAGTTCTTC
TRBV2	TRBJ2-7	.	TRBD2	CASMPNLAGVYEQYF	TGTGCCAGCATGCCGAACCTAGCGGGGGTGTACGAGCAGTACTTC
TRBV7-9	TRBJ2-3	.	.	CASSLDLLQGTDTQYF	TGTGCCAGCAGCTTAGATCTGTTGCAGGGAACAGATACGCAGTATTTT
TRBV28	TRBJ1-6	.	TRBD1	CASRFGDRDSPLHF	TGTGCCAGCCGCTTTGGGGACAGGGATTCACCCCTCCACTTT
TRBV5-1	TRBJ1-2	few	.	CASSPVDYGYTF	TGCGCCAGCAGCCCGGTCGACTATGGCTACACCTTC
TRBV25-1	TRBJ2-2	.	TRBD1	CASRLDRANTGELFF	TGTGCCAGCAGACTTGACAGGGCGAACACCGGGGAGCTGTTTTTT
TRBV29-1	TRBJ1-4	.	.	CSADTRGEGEKLFF	TGCAGCGCCGACACACGAGGCGAGGGTGAAAAACTGTTTTTT
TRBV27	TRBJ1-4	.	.	CASENEKLFF	TGTGCCAGCGAGAATGAAAAACTGTTTTTT
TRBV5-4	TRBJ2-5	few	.	CASSLRVGQQETQYF	TGTGCCAGCAGCTTGAGGGTGGGGCAGCAAGAGACCCAGTACTTC
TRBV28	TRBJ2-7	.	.	CASSLQYEQYF	TGTGCCAGCAGTCTACAGTACGAGCAGTACTTC
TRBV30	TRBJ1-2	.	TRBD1	CAWSADRRNYGYTF	TGTGCCTGGAGCGCGGACAGGCGGAACTATGGCTACACCTTC
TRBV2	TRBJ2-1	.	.	CASRYLLNEQFF	TGTGCCAGCAGGTACCTATTGAATGAGCAGTTCTTC
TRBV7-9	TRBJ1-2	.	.	CASSLTSGDGYTF	TGTGCCAGCAGCTTGACGTCAGGGGACGGCTACACCTTC
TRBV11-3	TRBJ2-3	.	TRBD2	CASSLRTSGDTDTQYF	TGTGCCAGCAGCTTGAGGACTAGCGGGGACACAGATACGCAGTATTTT
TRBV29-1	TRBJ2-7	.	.	CSVERSGLGPYEQYF	TGCAGCGTTGAAAGGTCTGGGTTGGGCCCCTACGAGCAGTACTTC
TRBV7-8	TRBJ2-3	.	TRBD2	CASNLAGTSGSTDTQYF	TGTGCCAGCAACTTGGCCGGGACTAGCGGTAGCACAGATACGCAGTATTTT
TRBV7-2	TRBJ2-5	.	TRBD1	CASSKDRWEETQYF	TGTGCCAGCAGCAAGGACAGGTGGGAAGAGACCCAGTACTTC
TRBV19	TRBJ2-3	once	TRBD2	CASRLLAGDTDTQYF	TGTGCCAGCCGCCTCCTTGCGGGAGACACAGATACGCAGTATTTT
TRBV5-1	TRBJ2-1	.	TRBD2	CASSFFAGGPNEQFF	TGCGCCAGCAGCTTTTTTGCGGGAGGGCCGAATGAGCAGTTCTTC
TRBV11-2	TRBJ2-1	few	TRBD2	CASRYRTSRDEQFF	TGTGCCAGCAGATACCGGACTAGTCGAGATGAGCAGTTCTTC
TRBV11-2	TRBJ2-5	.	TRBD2	CASNRGGGRAETQYF	TGTGCCAGCAACCGAGGCGGGGGGCGGGCAGAGACCCAGTACTTC
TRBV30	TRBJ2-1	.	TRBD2	CARILAGGTNEQFF	TGTGCCCGAATACTAGCGGGAGGTACGAATGAGCAGTTCTTC
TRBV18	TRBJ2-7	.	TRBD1	CASSPVRQGLITYEQYF	TGTGCCAGCTCACCCGTCCGACAGGGGTTGATCACCTACGAGCAGTACTTC
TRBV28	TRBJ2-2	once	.	CASRSAGTGELFF	TGTGCCAGCAGGTCGGCGGGTACCGGGGAGCTGTTTTTT
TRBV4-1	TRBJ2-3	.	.	CASSPLGGGDTDTQYF	TGCGCCAGCAGCCCCCTGGGGGGAGGCGACACAGATACGCAGTATTTT
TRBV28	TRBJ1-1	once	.	CASRHGGGETEAFF	TGTGCCAGCAGACATGGCGGGGGTGAGACTGAAGCTTTCTTT
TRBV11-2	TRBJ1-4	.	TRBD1	CASSPGQGARLHEKLFF	TGTGCCAGCAGCCCCGGACAGGGGGCCCGGCTTCATGAAAAACTGTTTTTT
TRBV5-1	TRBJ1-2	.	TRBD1	CASSWTGGAGSDGGYTF	TGCGCCAGCAGCTGGACAGGGGGCGCAGGTTCGGATGGGGGCTACACCTTC
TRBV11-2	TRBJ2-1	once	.	CASSSRGPGYNEQFF	TGTGCCAGCAGCTCCAGGGGCCCTGGATACAATGAGCAGTTCTTC
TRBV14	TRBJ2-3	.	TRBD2	CASNRGGPGDTQYF	TGTGCCAGCAATCGCGGGGGGCCAGGAGATACGCAGTATTTT
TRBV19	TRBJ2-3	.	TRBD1	CASSSRTGVGTDTQYF	TGTGCCAGTAGTTCGCGGACAGGGGTCGGGACAGATACGCAGTATTTT
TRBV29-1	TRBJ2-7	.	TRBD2	CSVVRRERSYEQYF	TGCAGCGTCGTGCGGCGGGAGAGGTCTTACGAGCAGTACTTC
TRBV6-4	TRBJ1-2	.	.	CASSGRGGWYGYTF	TGTGCCAGCAGTGGACGGGGAGGGTGGTATGGCTACACCTTC